These T cell receptor beta chains were read from a single sample in a study of T cell repertoires in cytomegalovirus infection. TCRdb re-analysed the reads in MiXCR, keeping a single row per CDR3 protein. The sample has over 250,000 distinct CDR3 sequences; less than 25% are singletons. Their antigens are not known. Source: cultured PBMCs, taken from culture after CMV antigen stimulation. These receptors all stem from a human donor in good health (CMV status not recorded). Some clones in this sample may be carry-over from other donors' samples. CDR3s include the opening cysteine and the closing phenylalanine or tryptophan. D genes are given only for firm matches. Only some rows state a clone size, as once, few, many or a class for expanded clones.

>.|TRBJ2-3|15|few|TRBV7-2
TGTGCCAGCAGCGCCCCCCTGCGGGCCACAGATACGCAGTATTTT
CASSAPLRATDTQYF
>.|TRBJ1-6|14|.|TRBV12-3/TRBV12-4
TGTGCCAGCAGCCGAGCAGGGGAAGGCGCACCCCTCCACTTT
CASSRAGEGAPLHF
>TRBD1|TRBJ2-7|15|many|TRBV28
TGTGCCAGCAGGTCCGACAGGGTACCCCCCCACGAGCAGTACTTC
CASRSDRVPPHEQYF
>TRBD2|TRBJ2-1|14|.|TRBV6-7
TGTGCCAGCAGTGTCAGAGGCGGGAGTGATGAGCAGTTCTTC
CASSVRGGSDEQFF
>.|TRBJ2-7|14|.|TRBV12-3/TRBV12-4
TGTGCCAGCAGTTTATTCGGGCCCCTTCACGAGCAGTACTTC
CASSLFGPLHEQYF
>.|TRBJ1-1|13|.|TRBV20-1
TGCAGTGCTTTAGGGTTTCGGGGCACTGAAGCTTTCTTT
CSALGFRGTEAFF
>.|TRBJ2-1|18|few|TRBV4-3
TGCGCCAGCAGCCAAGGGCTCGCTAGCACCCATGGGGGCACTGAGCAGTTCTTC
CASSQGLASTHGGTEQFF
>.|TRBJ1-1|16|.|TRBV7-8
TGTGCCAGCAGCTTACTGAGACAAAACGTTAACACTGAAGCTTTCTTT
CASSLLRQNVNTEAFF
>.|TRBJ2-7|11|once|TRBV2
TGTGCCAGCAGCCCAGACAGCTGGCAGTACTTC
CASSPDSWQYF
>TRBD2|TRBJ2-1|15|.|TRBV12-3/TRBV12-4
TGTGCCAGCAGTTTAGAGACTAGCGGGAGGTCTGAGCAGTTCTTC
CASSLETSGRSEQFF